The rows below give T cell receptor beta chains drawn from one sample of a study of blood T cell repertoires in COVID-19. Profiled with immunoSEQ multiplex PCR; TCRdb holds only in-frame clones, not every one. The data contain approximately 21,000 clones, about 73% of them seen just once; the ten biggest clones take up approximately 19%. Sequenced sample: peripheral blood. The receptors come from a human donor in a cohort sampled during active or convalescent COVID-19. The CDR3 runs from the conserved cysteine through the conserved F or W. D genes are given only for firm matches. Some rows have no size entry. The others give once, few or many, or a class for an expanded clone.

V	J	size	D	DNA	CDR3
TRBV2	TRBJ1-2	medium-sized	TRBD1	TGTGCCAGCAGGACAGGGGGCAACTATGGCTACACCTTC	CASRTGGNYGYTF
TRBV2	TRBJ2-3	-	-	TGTGCCAGCTCCCCGAGCACAGATACGCAGTATTTT	CASSPSTDTQYF
TRBV28	TRBJ1-5	few	TRBD1	TGTGCCATTCGACAGGGGCGGGATCAGCCCCAGCATTTT	CAIRQGRDQPQHF
TRBV6-5	TRBJ1-1	-	-	TGTGCCAGCAGGACTACGGGGGTGGACACTGAAGCTTTCTTT	CASRTTGVDTEAFF
TRBV4-1	TRBJ2-5	-	-	TGCGCCAGCAGCCAATCCCCCGGGGGGCCAGAGACCCAGTACTTC	CASSQSPGGPETQYF
TRBV19	TRBJ1-1	-	TRBD1	TGTGCCAGTACCCTTCCTGAAGGGACAGGGGACACTGAAGCTTTCTTT	CASTLPEGTGDTEAFF
TRBV28	TRBJ1-5	-	TRBD1	TGTGCCAGCAAGGCAGGGGGTAGCAATCAGCCCCAGCATTTT	CASKAGGSNQPQHF
TRBV27	TRBJ1-5	few	-	TGTGCCAGCAGTACCGGGAGAAGCAATCAGCCCCAGCATTTT	CASSTGRSNQPQHF
TRBV3-1/TRBV3-2	TRBJ2-3	many	-	TGTGCCAGCAGCCAACTTTTCTCGGATACGCAGTATTTT	CASSQLFSDTQYF
TRBV30	TRBJ2-1	-	-	TGTGCCTGGAGCGGGGGACAGTTGTCCACCTACAATGAGCAGTTCTTC	CAWSGGQLSTYNEQFF
TRBV25-1	TRBJ2-7	-	-	TGTGCCAGCAGTGGCGACATATACGAGCAGTACTTC	CASSGDIYEQYF
TRBV11-2	TRBJ2-5	few	-	TGTGCCAGCAGCTCCATAGAGGGGGAAGAGACCCAGTACTTC	CASSSIEGEETQYF
TRBV19	TRBJ1-2	once	-	TGTGCCACAACCGGACAGATCAACTATGGCTACACCTTC	CATTGQINYGYTF
TRBV7-8	TRBJ2-5	medium-sized	TRBD1	TGTGCCAGCAGCTTCGGGGACAGACCATACGATGGGACCCAGTACTTC	CASSFGDRPYDGTQYF
TRBV19	TRBJ1-1	-	TRBD1	TGTGCCAGTAGTACCTGGGGACAGGGGTATGAAGCTTTCTTT	CASSTWGQGYEAFF
TRBV5-4	TRBJ1-6	few	-	TGTGCCAGCAGCATCGGGAAAAGGTCCTTGGGAGGGGGTTCACCCCTCCACTTT	CASSIGKRSLGGGSPLHF
TRBV19	TRBJ1-4	-	TRBD1	TGTGCCAGTAGTACGACGACAGGGTCGAGCGAAAAACTGTTTTTT	CASSTTTGSSEKLFF
TRBV2	TRBJ2-7	-	-	TGTGCCAGCAGACCCTTCAGGACAGAGCCCTACGAGCAGTACTTC	CASRPFRTEPYEQYF
TRBV5-1	TRBJ2-1	-	-	TGCGCCAGCAGCTTGGAGAGCGTGGGCTCCTACAATGAGCAGTTCTTC	CASSLESVGSYNEQFF
TRBV5-1	TRBJ2-3	-	-	TGCGCCAGCAGCCTGGAGATTAGCGTGGAGCAGTATTTT	CASSLEISVEQYF
TRBV5-1	TRBJ1-2	-	-	TGCGCCAGCCGTCTTGGGGGAGGCCAGGGTGGCTACACCTTC	CASRLGGGQGGYTF
TRBV2	TRBJ2-7	-	TRBD2	TGTGCCAGCAGTGCTGCAATAAGCGGGGCGGACTCCTACGAGCAGTACTTC	CASSAAISGADSYEQYF
TRBV28	TRBJ1-2	-	TRBD1	TGTGCCAGCAGTTTATGGGAGACAGGGGACATCGGCTACACCTTC	CASSLWETGDIGYTF
TRBV27	TRBJ2-2	-	-	TGTGCCAGCAGTTTAGTTAGCCCTTACACCGGGGAGCTGTTTTTT	CASSLVSPYTGELFF